The source of this TCR beta chain is a study of T cell repertoires in cytomegalovirus infection. About the research overall: Shared public TCR beta signatures pointed to both CMV infection and a matching HLA type. Study-level points and caveats: Dominant in the ex vivo response were TCR beta clonotypes restricted by HLA-C and specific for CMV.

From the reads, TCRdb called clonotypes with MiXCR, one entry per CDR3 protein. Counted here are approximately 400,000 distinct CDR3 sequences, under 40% occurring once; the ten biggest clones make up around 13%. A word on this clonotype: The antigen is unknown.

Sequencing was performed on PBMCs. The sequence was collected from a human donor in good health (CMV status not recorded). Some clones in this sample may be carry-over from other donors' samples.

DNA of the CDR3: TGTGCCAGCAGCGATGACAGGTTAAATCAGCCCCAGCATTTT. Translated: CASSDDRLNQPQHF. This chain joins TRBV12-3 or TRBV12-4 and TRBJ1-5, with D maybe TRBD1 (6 bases). The CDR3 extends over 14 amino acids. The V end was cut by 6 bases, the J end by 4 bases, with 13 bases between.